This TCR beta chain came from a study of control samples from healthy donors and cancer patients. The germline V gene encodes CDR1 WNHNN and CDR2 SYGVQD (reference sequence). Trimming stripped 10 bases from V and 6 bases from J, with 22 bases between. CDR3 length: 14 residues. Clones were read by immunoSEQ multiplex PCR, and TCRdb kept only the in-frame ones, dropping some. The top ten clones hold 1.7% of a sample with 150,000 to 200,000 clones, 70% to 90% of them seen once. The sample holds a few counts of this clone. The sequence came from a man younger than 35 in good health. Specimen: blood. V and J are TRBV10-1 and TRBJ2-7; no reliable D call. This CDR3 is CATQARVDSFEQYF. In nucleotides, the CDR3 is TGCGCCACCCAGGCCCGGGTGGATAGTTTCGAGCAGTACTTC.